Listed below are T cell receptor beta chains from one sample, sequenced in a study of T-cell memory formation after mild COVID-19. TCRdb re-derived calls from the 5' RACE reads in MiXCR, one entry per CDR3 protein. This sample has around 250,000 distinct CDR3 sequences; 8% to 9.5% occur once, and the top ten carry under 25%. Material: PBMCs or a T cell subset sorted from them (not recorded which). These receptor sequences come from a man aged 18 to 35 who had mild COVID-19 (a few samples of this study predate the infection). Cell type and time point are not known. Both conserved end residues are part of each CDR3.

TRBV5-1	TRBJ2-5	13	CASSLYVGETQYF
TRBV7-2	TRBJ2-3	16	CASSLGTSGGADTQYF
TRBV6-6	TRBJ2-1	13	CASSLAGANEQFF
TRBV4-3	TRBJ2-3	13	CASSQDRPDTQYF
TRBV7-9	TRBJ2-1	15	CASRNGQGAYNEQFF
TRBV12-3/TRBV12-4	TRBJ2-2	15	CASSLRLAGTGELFF
TRBV30	TRBJ1-5	13	CAWSVAANQPQHF
TRBV2	TRBJ2-3	12	CARARSTDTQYF
TRBV18	TRBJ2-7	16	CASSPNSGGASYEQYF
TRBV5-1	TRBJ1-3	15	CASRYIGGPGNTIYF
TRBV7-9	TRBJ2-7	16	CASSQRGETRSYEQYF
TRBV7-2	TRBJ2-4	13	CASRQKGNNIQYF
TRBV11-2	TRBJ1-1	17	CASSLAGRGARSTEAFF
TRBV30	TRBJ2-1	15	CAWTSGGAVWSEQFF
TRBV7-3	TRBJ2-5	13	CASSRTGGETQYF
TRBV4-3	TRBJ2-3	14	CASSPGRYTDTQYF
TRBV20-1	TRBJ1-1	13	CSAPSGVETEAFF
TRBV7-6	TRBJ2-3	16	CASSSPLAGGTDTQYF
TRBV7-2	TRBJ2-2	15	CASSQRSGDTGELFF
TRBV5-1	TRBJ2-7	17	CASSPAGTGGRSYEQYF
TRBV4-1	TRBJ2-1	16	CASSQDRGGADNEQFF
TRBV7-2	TRBJ1-2	15	CASSLGGSQVGGYTF
TRBV4-1	TRBJ2-3	16	CASSQIAGKAGDTQYF
TRBV10-3	TRBJ1-1	13	CAISGQGRTEAFF
TRBV3-1	TRBJ2-1	13	CASGVSGNNEQFF
TRBV7-8	TRBJ2-2	14	CASSLALQTGELFF
TRBV5-1	TRBJ2-3	14	CASSSGLVTDTQYF
TRBV5-4	TRBJ1-1	12	CASSSGATEAFF
TRBV7-2	TRBJ2-3	13	CASSLGPLGTQYF
TRBV24-1	TRBJ2-3	15	CATPGTEDSTDTQYF
TRBV20-1	TRBJ2-5	14	CSAREGLAGETQYF
TRBV15	TRBJ1-4	15	CATSRARARGEKLFF
TRBV27	TRBJ2-1	13	CASSSQMTGKQFF
TRBV7-9	TRBJ1-1	14	CASSPPWVNTEAFF
TRBV6-5	TRBJ1-1	13	CASGNRGNTEAFF
TRBV29-1	TRBJ2-7	13	CSVAAGSVDEQYF
TRBV21-1	TRBJ2-2	16	CASSKEERPYTGELFF
TRBV27	TRBJ2-5	14	CASSLSWGDQTQYF
TRBV20-1	TRBJ2-4	12	CSAGLAKNIQYF
TRBV15	TRBJ1-5	17	CATSRARGEVRNQPQHF
TRBV25-1	TRBJ1-2	11	CASLEGGRYTF
TRBV4-3	TRBJ2-1	13	CASSQDAGYEQFF
TRBV27	TRBJ2-1	12	CASSLWGNEQFF
TRBV4-1	TRBJ2-2	16	CASSQVGQGRGGELFF
TRBV4-1	TRBJ1-2	16	CASSQDWTGQGNGYTF
TRBV7-9	TRBJ2-1	14	CASSTRGQYNEQFF
TRBV10-3	TRBJ1-5	15	CAISEFPPGGQPQHF
TRBV15	TRBJ2-1	16	CATSSLGLAGDNEQFF
TRBV20-1	TRBJ1-1	13	CSARRGGGTEAFF